The TCR beta chain under discussion was sequenced for a study of T cell changes during pregnancy in multiple sclerosis. CDR1 and CDR2 (germline): MNHEY, SVGAGI. The length of the CDR3 is 13 residues. The V end lost 6 bases, the J end lost 0 bases, and 6 bases lay between the germline ends. The repertoire was sequenced with immunoSEQ multiplex PCR; TCRdb's copy has only in-frame clones and lacks some. The repertoire holds 73,000 or so clones, with under 90% as singletons. The clonotype was recovered from a female donor in good health, enrolled as a control in a pregnancy study. The V gene is TRBV6-5, the J gene TRBJ1-5, with D hard to call. The sequences come from peripheral blood, collected after pregnancy. This CDR3 is CASRIDSNQPQHF. The DNA for the CDR3 is TGTGCCAGCAGGATAGATAGCAATCAGCCCCAGCATTTT.